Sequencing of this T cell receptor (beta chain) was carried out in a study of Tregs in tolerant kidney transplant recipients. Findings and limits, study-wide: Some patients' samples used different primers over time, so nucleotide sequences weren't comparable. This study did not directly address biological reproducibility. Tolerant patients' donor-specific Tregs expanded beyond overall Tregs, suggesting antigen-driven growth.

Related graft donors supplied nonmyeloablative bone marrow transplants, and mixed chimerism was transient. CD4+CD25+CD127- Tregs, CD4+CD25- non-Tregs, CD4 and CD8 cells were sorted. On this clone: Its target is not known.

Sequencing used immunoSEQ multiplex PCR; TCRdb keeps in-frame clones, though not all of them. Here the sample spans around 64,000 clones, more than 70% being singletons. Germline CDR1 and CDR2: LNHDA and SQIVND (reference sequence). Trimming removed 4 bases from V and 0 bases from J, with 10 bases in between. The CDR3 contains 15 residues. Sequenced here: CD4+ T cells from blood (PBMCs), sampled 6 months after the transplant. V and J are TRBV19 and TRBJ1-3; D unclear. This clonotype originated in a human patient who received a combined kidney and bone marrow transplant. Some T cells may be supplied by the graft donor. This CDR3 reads CASSTRLISGNTIYF. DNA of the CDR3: TGTGCCAGTAGTACCCGACTTATCTCTGGAAACACCATATATTTT.